The 6 T cell receptor beta chains listed next were all sequenced from one sample in a study of blood T cell repertoires in COVID-19. The repertoire was sequenced with immunoSEQ multiplex PCR; TCRdb's copy has only in-frame clones and lacks some. Of about 140,000 clones listed, 88% are singletons. Sequencing input: peripheral blood. The receptors were sampled from a human donor in a cohort sampled during active COVID-19.

This chain joins TRBV4-3 and TRBJ1-1; D gene uncertain. CDR3 length equals 16 residues. Trimming stripped 0 bases from V and 0 bases from J, with 11 bases between. Looked up from germline, CDR1 is LGHNA and CDR2 is YSLEER. In DNA form, the CDR3 reads TGCGCCAGCAGCCAAGAGAGGGTCCCAATGAACACTGAAGCTTTCTTT. Protein sequence: CASSQERVPMNTEAFF.

This rearrangement joins TRBV15 to TRBJ2-5; D unclear. The germline CDR1 and CDR2 sequences are LNHNV and YYDKDF (reference sequence). The CDR3 has 15 residues. V was trimmed by 0 bases and J by 7 bases, leaving 15 bases between them. The CDR3 DNA sequence: TGTGCCACCAGCAGAGATTATAACAGTGCAGCGACCCAGTACTTC. Amino acids: CATSRDYNSAATQYF. The full variable domain, rest sourced from reference TRBV15 and TRBJ2-5, is DAMVIQNPRYQVTQFGKPVTLSCSQTLNHNVMYWYQQKSSQAPKLLFHYYDKDFNNEADTPDNFQSRRPNTSFCFLDIRSPGLGDTAMYLCATSRDYNSAATQYFGPGTRLLVL.

The CDR3 here is CASSQVDRGGNQPQHF. As DNA, the CDR3 is TGCGCCAGCAGCCAAGTCGACAGGGGTGGCAATCAGCCCCAGCATTTT. The genes are TRBV4-1 and TRBJ1-5; 8 positions agree with TRBD1. There are 16 residues in the CDR3. CDR1 MGHRA and CDR2 YSYEKL come from the germline V gene. The ends lost 1 base at V and 2 bases at J; junction bases unmatched: 4.

The chain has TRBV7-9 and TRBJ2-5; D uncertain. Per germline, CDR1 SEHNR and CDR2 FQNEAQ (reference sequence). This CDR3 contains 15 residues. V dropped 5 bases and J dropped 2 bases, with 15 bases sitting between them. CDR3 region: CASSRGGTTQETQYF. CDR3 nucleotides: TGTGCCAGCAGCCGAGGCGGCACAACTCAAGAGACCCAGTACTTC.

The rearrangement joins TRBV19 to TRBJ2-2, with TRBD2 matching 7 bases. The trim removed 5 bases at V and 6 bases at J, leaving 12 bases unmatched. The CDR3 spans 16 residues. Germline loops: CDR1 LNHDA, CDR2 SQIVND (reference sequence). CDR3 DNA sequence: TGTGCCAGTAGTGCCGGGGGGACGGTGCAATCCGGGGAGCTGTTTTTT. Its protein product is CASSAGGTVQSGELFF. Full variable domain (remainder filled in from reference TRBV19 and TRBJ2-2): DGGITQSPKYLFRKEGQNVTLSCEQNLNHDAMYWYRQDPGQGLRLIYYSQIVNDFQKGDIAEGYSVSREKKESFPLTVTSAQKNPTAFYLCASSAGGTVQSGELFFGEGSRLTVL.

V gene TRBV15 combines with J gene TRBJ2-7; D gene uncertain. The CDR3 contains 13 residues. Trimming shortened V by 0 bases and J by 3 bases, and 6 bases separated the two germline ends. Germline CDR1 reads LNHNV; CDR2 reads YYDKDF (reference sequence). As DNA, the CDR3 is TGTGCCACCAGCAGAGATTTCCTCTACGAGCAGTACTTC. This encodes CATSRDFLYEQYF.